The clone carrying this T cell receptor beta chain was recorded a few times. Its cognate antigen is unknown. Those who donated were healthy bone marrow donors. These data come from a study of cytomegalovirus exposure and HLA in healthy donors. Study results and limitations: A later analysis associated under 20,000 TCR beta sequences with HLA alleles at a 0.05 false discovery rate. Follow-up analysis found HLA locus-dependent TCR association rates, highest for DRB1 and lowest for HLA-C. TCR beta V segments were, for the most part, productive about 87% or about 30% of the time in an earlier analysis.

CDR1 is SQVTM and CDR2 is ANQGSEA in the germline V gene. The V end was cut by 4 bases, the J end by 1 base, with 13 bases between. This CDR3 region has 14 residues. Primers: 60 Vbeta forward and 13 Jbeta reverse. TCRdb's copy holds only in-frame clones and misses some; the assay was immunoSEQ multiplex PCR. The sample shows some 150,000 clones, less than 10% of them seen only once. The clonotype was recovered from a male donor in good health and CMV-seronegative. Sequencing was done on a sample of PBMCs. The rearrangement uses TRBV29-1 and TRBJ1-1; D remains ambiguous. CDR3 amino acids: CSVGILGGNTEAFF. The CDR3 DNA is TGCAGCGTTGGAATATTAGGAGGGAACACTGAAGCTTTCTTT.